There are a few counts of the clone carrying this T cell receptor (beta chain). Its antigen is not identified. The entry originates in a study of cytomegalovirus exposure and HLA in healthy donors. The CDR3 length is 15 residues. CDR1 LGHNA and CDR2 YSLEER come from the germline V gene. J lost 1 base, V lost 2 bases, and 0 bases had no gene match. The study's findings and limits: Among immune exposure information, only CMV serostatus was available. According to a later analysis, most TCR beta chains associated with CMV appeared HLA-restricted.

Amplification used 60 Vbeta primers and 13 Jbeta primers. This table comes from immunoSEQ multiplex PCR, and its TCRdb copy is limited to in-frame clones, with some not included. This sample yields 150,000 or so clones, of which roughly 77% are seen a single time; around 8.3% belongs to the top ten. The V call is TRBV4-3, the J call TRBJ2-2, with 8 bases that match TRBD2. The TCR was taken from a middle-aged woman in good health and CMV-seropositive. Sequencing was carried out using PBMCs. The CDR3 spells CASSQSGGNTGELFF. CDR3 DNA: TGCGCCAGCAGCCAAAGCGGGGGGAACACCGGGGAGCTGTTTTTT.